A selection of T cell receptor beta chains follows, all from one sample in a study of blood T cell repertoires in COVID-19. Libraries were prepared by immunoSEQ multiplex PCR; TCRdb keeps only in-frame clonotypes and omits some of them. The repertoire holds just over 300,000 clones, around 89% seen once, with 8% to 10% in the top ten. The sequenced material came from PBMCs or T cells enriched from blood (not recorded which). These receptor sequences come from a woman aged 40 to 50 who had recovered from COVID-19. CDR3s include the opening cysteine and the closing phenylalanine or tryptophan. Fields, in order: V gene, clone size, D gene, J gene, CDR3 DNA, CDR3 protein. D genes are given only for firm matches. The size of a clone is reported for some rows only, either as once, few or many, or as a class for expanded clones.

>TRBV7-9|-|-|TRBJ2-5
TGTGCCAGCAGCTTAGCGCTAGGGGGGGAAACCCAGTACTTC
CASSLALGGETQYF
>TRBV23-1|once|-|TRBJ2-2
TGCGCCAGCAGTCAATTTAAGAACACCGGGGAGCTGTTTTTT
CASSQFKNTGELFF
>TRBV7-3|-|TRBD1|TRBJ2-2
TGTGCCAGCAGCTTAATAGGGGGCAACACCGGGGAGCTGTTTTTT
CASSLIGGNTGELFF
>TRBV6-6|-|TRBD1|TRBJ1-1
TGTGCCAGCAGTTACTCGACAGGGGGAACTGAAGCTTTCTTT
CASSYSTGGTEAFF
>TRBV5-4|-|-|TRBJ1-6
TGTGCCAGCAGCTCTCAGGCTACGATGGGTAATTCACCCCTCCACTTT
CASSSQATMGNSPLHF
>TRBV18|-|TRBD2|TRBJ2-1
TGTGCCAGCTCGCGCTATAGCGGGGGGGCTTTCGATGAGCAGTTCTTC
CASSRYSGGAFDEQFF
>TRBV29-1|-|TRBD2|TRBJ2-7
TGCAGCGTTGTAGGGACTAGCGGGTTTCCCTCCTACGAGCAGTACTTC
CSVVGTSGFPSYEQYF
>TRBV6-5|-|TRBD2|TRBJ2-3
TGTGCCAGCATCAGACTAGCGGGGAGCACAGATACGCAGTATTTT
CASIRLAGSTDTQYF
>TRBV4-3|-|TRBD2|TRBJ2-7
TGCGCCAGCAGCCCCATAGCGGGAGTCTACGAGCAGTACTTC
CASSPIAGVYEQYF
>TRBV11-3|once|TRBD1|TRBJ1-2
TGTGCCAGCAGCGCCCGGACAGGGTGGAAGTATGGCTACACCTTC
CASSARTGWKYGYTF
>TRBV12-3/TRBV12-4|once|-|TRBJ1-1
TGTGCCAGCAGTTCGGGGTTTGAAGCTTTCTTT
CASSSGFEAFF
>TRBV9|-|TRBD1|TRBJ2-5
TGTGCCAGCAGCGTAAAAGTTGGGACAGGGGGAGAGACCCAGTACTTC
CASSVKVGTGGETQYF
>TRBV29-1|-|TRBD1|TRBJ2-7
TGCAGTGCCGGGACAGGGCAGTCGAGGGAGCAGTACTTC
CSAGTGQSREQYF
>TRBV10-2|-|-|TRBJ2-5
TGCGCCAGCAGTGGTTTGAACAGACAAGAGACCCAGTACTTC
CASSGLNRQETQYF
>TRBV29-1|-|TRBD1|TRBJ1-1
TGCAGCGTGCAGACAGGGGGAAGCACTGAAGCTTTCTTT
CSVQTGGSTEAFF
>TRBV6-5|-|TRBD2|TRBJ2-5
TGTGCCAGCAGGCCGGGACTAGCGGAGACCCAGTACTTC
CASRPGLAETQYF
>TRBV19|-|TRBD1|TRBJ1-5
TGTGCCAGTAGCTTCTCAGGGGGGAGCAATCAGCCCCAGCATTTT
CASSFSGGSNQPQHF
>TRBV4-3|-|-|TRBJ2-1
TGCGCCAGCAGCCAAGACTACCCCTCCTACAATGAGCAGTTCTTC
CASSQDYPSYNEQFF
>TRBV30|-|TRBD2|TRBJ2-1
TGTGCCTGGAGTCCTACTAGCGGGCATCCGTTCTTC
CAWSPTSGHPFF
>TRBV18|-|TRBD1|TRBJ2-7
TGTGCCAGCTCACCTGGGACAGCCTACGAGCAGTACTTC
CASSPGTAYEQYF
>TRBV3-1/TRBV3-2|-|-|TRBJ1-3
TGTGCCAGCAGCACACAGGGCAGCGGAAACACCATATATTTT
CASSTQGSGNTIYF
>TRBV27|-|TRBD2|TRBJ2-7
TGTGCCAGCAGCCTTGGAGTGGGACTAGCGGGCTACGAGCAGTACTTC
CASSLGVGLAGYEQYF
>TRBV5-1|-|-|TRBJ2-7
TGCGCCAGCAGCGCGAACTACGAGCAGTACTTC
CASSANYEQYF
>TRBV20-1|-|TRBD1|TRBJ2-2
TGCAGTGCTAGTTCGGGACAGGGTGACACCGGGGAGCTGTTTTTT
CSASSGQGDTGELFF
>TRBV11-2|-|TRBD2|TRBJ2-5
TGTGCCAGCAGCGCGCCGGGGGGGGAGGAGACCCAGTACTTC
CASSAPGGEETQYF
>TRBV29-1|-|-|TRBJ2-3
TGCAGCGTTGAAGATCAGGCAGATACGCAGTATTTT
CSVEDQADTQYF
>TRBV11-2|-|TRBD1|TRBJ2-7
TGTGCCAGCAGCTCTCCCCGAAGGGACAGGGGAAGGGTGCAGTACTTC
CASSSPRRDRGRVQYF
>TRBV11-1|-|TRBD2|TRBJ2-1
TGTGCCAGCAGCCTCCTTAGCGGGAGGGCCAACAATGAGCAGTTCTTC
CASSLLSGRANNEQFF
>TRBV11-3|-|TRBD2|TRBJ2-7
TGTGCCAGCAGCTTAGGAGGCGGGAGAGTGTACGAGCAGTACTTC
CASSLGGGRVYEQYF
>TRBV30|-|-|TRBJ2-5
TGTGCCTGGAGCCCGGGACTCCAAGAGACCCAGTACTTC
CAWSPGLQETQYF
>TRBV6-6|-|-|TRBJ2-7
TGTGCCACCCTGGACCGGGACAAAGCACCTTACGAGCAGTACTTC
CATLDRDKAPYEQYF
>TRBV24-1|-|TRBD2|TRBJ2-7
TGTGCCACCAGTCCTAGCGGGAGTTGGGAGCAGTACTTC
CATSPSGSWEQYF
>TRBV3-1/TRBV3-2|-|TRBD2|TRBJ2-3
TGTGCCAGCAGCCCTAGCGGGAGAGGCACAGATACGCAGTATTTT
CASSPSGRGTDTQYF
>TRBV7-3|-|TRBD1|TRBJ2-2
TGTGCCAGCAGCCTAGGCACAGGGGCCGGGGAGCTGTTTTTT
CASSLGTGAGELFF
>TRBV7-2|-|-|TRBJ1-6
TGTGCCAGCAGCTTGGGGTCAGGGGTAGGTTTCGCGACACCCCTCCACTTT
CASSLGSGVGFATPLHF
>TRBV10-3|-|TRBD1|TRBJ1-4
TGTGCCATCAGTGAGAACAGACAGGGGGCAACTAATGAAAAACTGTTTTTT
CAISENRQGATNEKLFF
>TRBV27|-|-|TRBJ2-4
TGTGCCAGCAATCCTAGGGGGTACTTC
CASNPRGYF
>TRBV5-4|-|-|TRBJ2-5
TGTGCCAGCAGCCTCGGGCGGGGCCAAGAGACCCAGTACTTC
CASSLGRGQETQYF
>TRBV3-1/TRBV3-2|-|-|TRBJ1-1
TGTGCCAGCAGCCAAGGGGGGCAGAACACTGAAGCTTTCTTT
CASSQGGQNTEAFF
>TRBV7-3|once|TRBD2|TRBJ2-2
TGTGCCAGCAGCTTGCGCCCCCCTCCGGGACTAGCGGGGGGGCCGGACACCGGGGAGCTGTTTTTT
CASSLRPPPGLAGGPDTGELFF
>TRBV27|few|TRBD2|TRBJ2-5
TGTGCCAGCACCCCACTAGCGGGAGTAACAGAGACCCAGTACTTC
CASTPLAGVTETQYF
>TRBV4-1|-|-|TRBJ2-1
TGCGCCAGCAGCCAAGATACGCCGGGGGAGCAGTTCTTC
CASSQDTPGEQFF
>TRBV7-2|-|-|TRBJ2-3
TGTGCCAGCAGTCTCGGGTGGACTAGCACAGATACGCAGTATTTT
CASSLGWTSTDTQYF
>TRBV9|few|TRBD2|TRBJ2-7
TGTGCCAGCAGCGTAGGTCCAGCGGGAGAAGGCGAGCAGTACTTC
CASSVGPAGEGEQYF
>TRBV12-3/TRBV12-4|-|-|TRBJ2-1
TGTGCCAGCTCTCCGGGATTACACAATGAGCAGTTCTTC
CASSPGLHNEQFF
>TRBV27|-|TRBD1|TRBJ2-7
TGTGCCAGCAGTTTCGACAGGGGGCACGAGCAGTACTTC
CASSFDRGHEQYF